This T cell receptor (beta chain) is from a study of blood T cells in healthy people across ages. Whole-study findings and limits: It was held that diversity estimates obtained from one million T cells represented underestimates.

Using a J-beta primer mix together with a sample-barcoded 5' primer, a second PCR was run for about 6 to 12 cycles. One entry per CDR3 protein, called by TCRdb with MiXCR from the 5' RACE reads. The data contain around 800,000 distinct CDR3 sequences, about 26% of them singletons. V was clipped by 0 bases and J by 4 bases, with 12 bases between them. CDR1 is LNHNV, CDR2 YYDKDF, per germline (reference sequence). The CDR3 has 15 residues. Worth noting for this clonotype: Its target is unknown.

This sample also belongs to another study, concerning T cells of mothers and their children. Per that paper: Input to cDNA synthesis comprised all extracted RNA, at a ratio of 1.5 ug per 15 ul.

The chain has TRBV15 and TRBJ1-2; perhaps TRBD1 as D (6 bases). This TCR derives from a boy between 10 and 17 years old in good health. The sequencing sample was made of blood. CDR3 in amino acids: CATSRDKGVGYGYTF. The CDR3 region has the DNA TGTGCCACCAGCAGAGACAAGGGGGTCGGCTATGGCTACACCTTC.